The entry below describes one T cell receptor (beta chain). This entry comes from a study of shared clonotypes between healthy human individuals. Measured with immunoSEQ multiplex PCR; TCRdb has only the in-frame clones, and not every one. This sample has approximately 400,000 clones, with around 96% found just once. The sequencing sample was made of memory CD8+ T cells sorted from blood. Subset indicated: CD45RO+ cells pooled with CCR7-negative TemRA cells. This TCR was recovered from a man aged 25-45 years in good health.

Written as DNA, the CDR3 is TGCGCCAGCAGCTTGGCCCTTCATCAGGACAGGGACAATCAGCCCCAGCATTTT. It is translated as CASSLALHQDRDNQPQHF. V is TRBV5-1 and J is TRBJ1-5, with TRBD1 matching 8 bases. In germline, CDR1 is SGHRS, CDR2 YFSETQ. The CDR3 is made up of 18 amino acids. J was trimmed by 3 bases and V by 0 bases; bases with no gene match: 11.